The T cell receptor beta chain under discussion was sequenced for a study of blood T cell repertoires in COVID-19. Germline CDR1 GTSNPN, CDR2 SVGIG (reference sequence). CDR3 length: 12 residues. The V and J ends lost 2 bases and 7 bases, in that order; junction bases with no gene match: 5. Profiled with immunoSEQ multiplex PCR; TCRdb holds only in-frame clones, not every one. The table has 300,000 to 350,000 clones, 90% seen once; the top ten hold roughly 3.9%. The sequencing sample was made of PBMCs or T cells enriched from blood (not recorded which). This sequence originates from a woman aged 25 to 39 who had been exposed to COVID-19. The V and J genes are TRBV30 and TRBJ2-7; TRBD1 matches at 7 bases. The CDR3 DNA reads TGTGCCTGGAGTCTGACAGGGAAGGAGCAGTACTTC. This translates into CAWSLTGKEQYF.